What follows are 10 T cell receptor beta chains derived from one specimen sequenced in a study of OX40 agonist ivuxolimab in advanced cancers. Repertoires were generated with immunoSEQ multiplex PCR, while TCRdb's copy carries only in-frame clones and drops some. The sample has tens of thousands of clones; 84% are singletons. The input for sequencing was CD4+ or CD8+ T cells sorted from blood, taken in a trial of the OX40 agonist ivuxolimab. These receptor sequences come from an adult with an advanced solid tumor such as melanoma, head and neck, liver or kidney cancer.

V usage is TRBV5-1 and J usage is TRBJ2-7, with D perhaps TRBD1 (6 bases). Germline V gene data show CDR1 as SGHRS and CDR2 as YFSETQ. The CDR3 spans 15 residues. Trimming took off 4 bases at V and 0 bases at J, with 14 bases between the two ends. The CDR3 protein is CASSLTGWRSYEQYF. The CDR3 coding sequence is TGCGCCAGCAGCCTAACAGGGTGGCGCTCCTACGAGCAGTACTTC.

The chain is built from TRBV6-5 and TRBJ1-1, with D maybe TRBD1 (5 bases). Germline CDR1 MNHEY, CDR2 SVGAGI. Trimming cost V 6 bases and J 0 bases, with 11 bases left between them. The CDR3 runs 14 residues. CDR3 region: CASRTDPMNTEAFF. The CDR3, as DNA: TGTGCCAGCAGGACAGATCCCATGAACACTGAAGCTTTCTTT.

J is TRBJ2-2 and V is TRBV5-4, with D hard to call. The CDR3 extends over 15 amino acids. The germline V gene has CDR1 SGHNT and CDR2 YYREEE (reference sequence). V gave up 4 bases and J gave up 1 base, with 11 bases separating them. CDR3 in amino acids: CASSLQLGNTGELFF. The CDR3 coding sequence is TGTGCCAGCAGCCTACAGTTGGGGAACACCGGGGAGCTGTTTTTT.

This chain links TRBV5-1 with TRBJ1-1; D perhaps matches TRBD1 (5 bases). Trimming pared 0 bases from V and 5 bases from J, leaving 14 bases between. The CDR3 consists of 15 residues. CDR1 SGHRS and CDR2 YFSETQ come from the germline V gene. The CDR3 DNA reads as TGCGCCAGCAGCTTGGAAGGCGCAGGGTTGACTGAAGCTTTCTTT. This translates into CASSLEGAGLTEAFF.

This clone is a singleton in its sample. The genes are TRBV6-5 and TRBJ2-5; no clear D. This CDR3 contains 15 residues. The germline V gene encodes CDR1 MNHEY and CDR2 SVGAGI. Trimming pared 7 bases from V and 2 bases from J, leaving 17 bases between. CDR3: CASIMTVLVQETQYF. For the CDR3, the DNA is TGTGCCAGCATTATGACCGTCTTGGTTCAAGAGACCCAGTACTTC.

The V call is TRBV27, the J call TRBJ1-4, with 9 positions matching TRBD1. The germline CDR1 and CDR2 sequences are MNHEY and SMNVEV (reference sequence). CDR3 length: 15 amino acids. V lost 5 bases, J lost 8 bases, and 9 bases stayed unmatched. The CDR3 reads CASSENRGRGEKLFF. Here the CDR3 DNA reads TGTGCCAGCAGTGAGAACAGGGGGCGCGGGGAAAAACTGTTTTTT.

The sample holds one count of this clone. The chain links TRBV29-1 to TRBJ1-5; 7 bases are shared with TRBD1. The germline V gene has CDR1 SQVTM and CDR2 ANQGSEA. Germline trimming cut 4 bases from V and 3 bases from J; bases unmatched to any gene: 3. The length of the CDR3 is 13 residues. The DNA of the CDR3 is TGCAGCGTTGGACAGGGAAACAATCAGCCCCAGCATTTT. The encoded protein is CSVGQGNNQPQHF.

The CDR3 loop reads CGMTPAGFFEAFF. The CDR3 DNA reads TGCGGGATGACCCCAGCAGGGTTTTTTGAAGCTTTCTTT. The chain carries TRBV29-1 and TRBJ1-1; TRBD1 might be the D (5 bases). In germline, CDR1 is SQVTM, CDR2 ANQGSEA. CDR3 length: 13 amino acids.

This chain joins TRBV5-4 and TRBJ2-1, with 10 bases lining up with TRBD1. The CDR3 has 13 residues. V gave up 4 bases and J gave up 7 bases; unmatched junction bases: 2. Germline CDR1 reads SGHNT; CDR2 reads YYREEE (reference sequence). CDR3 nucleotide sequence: TGTGCCAGCAGCCAGGGACAGGGGAATGAGCAGTTCTTC. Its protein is CASSQGQGNEQFF.

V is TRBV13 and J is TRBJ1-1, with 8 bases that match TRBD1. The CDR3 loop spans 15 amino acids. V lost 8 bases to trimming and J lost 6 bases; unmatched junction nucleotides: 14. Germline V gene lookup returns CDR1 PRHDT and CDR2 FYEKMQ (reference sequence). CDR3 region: CASPPGGAGRAEAFF. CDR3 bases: TGTGCCAGCCCCCCAGGGGGCGCAGGGAGGGCTGAAGCTTTCTTT. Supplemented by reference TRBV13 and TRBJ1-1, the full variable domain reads AAGVIQSPRHLIKEKRETATLKCYPIPRHDTVYWYQQGPGQDPQFLISFYEKMQSDKGSIPDRFSAQQFSDYHSELNMSSLELGDSALYFCASPPGGAGRAEAFFGQGTRLTVV.